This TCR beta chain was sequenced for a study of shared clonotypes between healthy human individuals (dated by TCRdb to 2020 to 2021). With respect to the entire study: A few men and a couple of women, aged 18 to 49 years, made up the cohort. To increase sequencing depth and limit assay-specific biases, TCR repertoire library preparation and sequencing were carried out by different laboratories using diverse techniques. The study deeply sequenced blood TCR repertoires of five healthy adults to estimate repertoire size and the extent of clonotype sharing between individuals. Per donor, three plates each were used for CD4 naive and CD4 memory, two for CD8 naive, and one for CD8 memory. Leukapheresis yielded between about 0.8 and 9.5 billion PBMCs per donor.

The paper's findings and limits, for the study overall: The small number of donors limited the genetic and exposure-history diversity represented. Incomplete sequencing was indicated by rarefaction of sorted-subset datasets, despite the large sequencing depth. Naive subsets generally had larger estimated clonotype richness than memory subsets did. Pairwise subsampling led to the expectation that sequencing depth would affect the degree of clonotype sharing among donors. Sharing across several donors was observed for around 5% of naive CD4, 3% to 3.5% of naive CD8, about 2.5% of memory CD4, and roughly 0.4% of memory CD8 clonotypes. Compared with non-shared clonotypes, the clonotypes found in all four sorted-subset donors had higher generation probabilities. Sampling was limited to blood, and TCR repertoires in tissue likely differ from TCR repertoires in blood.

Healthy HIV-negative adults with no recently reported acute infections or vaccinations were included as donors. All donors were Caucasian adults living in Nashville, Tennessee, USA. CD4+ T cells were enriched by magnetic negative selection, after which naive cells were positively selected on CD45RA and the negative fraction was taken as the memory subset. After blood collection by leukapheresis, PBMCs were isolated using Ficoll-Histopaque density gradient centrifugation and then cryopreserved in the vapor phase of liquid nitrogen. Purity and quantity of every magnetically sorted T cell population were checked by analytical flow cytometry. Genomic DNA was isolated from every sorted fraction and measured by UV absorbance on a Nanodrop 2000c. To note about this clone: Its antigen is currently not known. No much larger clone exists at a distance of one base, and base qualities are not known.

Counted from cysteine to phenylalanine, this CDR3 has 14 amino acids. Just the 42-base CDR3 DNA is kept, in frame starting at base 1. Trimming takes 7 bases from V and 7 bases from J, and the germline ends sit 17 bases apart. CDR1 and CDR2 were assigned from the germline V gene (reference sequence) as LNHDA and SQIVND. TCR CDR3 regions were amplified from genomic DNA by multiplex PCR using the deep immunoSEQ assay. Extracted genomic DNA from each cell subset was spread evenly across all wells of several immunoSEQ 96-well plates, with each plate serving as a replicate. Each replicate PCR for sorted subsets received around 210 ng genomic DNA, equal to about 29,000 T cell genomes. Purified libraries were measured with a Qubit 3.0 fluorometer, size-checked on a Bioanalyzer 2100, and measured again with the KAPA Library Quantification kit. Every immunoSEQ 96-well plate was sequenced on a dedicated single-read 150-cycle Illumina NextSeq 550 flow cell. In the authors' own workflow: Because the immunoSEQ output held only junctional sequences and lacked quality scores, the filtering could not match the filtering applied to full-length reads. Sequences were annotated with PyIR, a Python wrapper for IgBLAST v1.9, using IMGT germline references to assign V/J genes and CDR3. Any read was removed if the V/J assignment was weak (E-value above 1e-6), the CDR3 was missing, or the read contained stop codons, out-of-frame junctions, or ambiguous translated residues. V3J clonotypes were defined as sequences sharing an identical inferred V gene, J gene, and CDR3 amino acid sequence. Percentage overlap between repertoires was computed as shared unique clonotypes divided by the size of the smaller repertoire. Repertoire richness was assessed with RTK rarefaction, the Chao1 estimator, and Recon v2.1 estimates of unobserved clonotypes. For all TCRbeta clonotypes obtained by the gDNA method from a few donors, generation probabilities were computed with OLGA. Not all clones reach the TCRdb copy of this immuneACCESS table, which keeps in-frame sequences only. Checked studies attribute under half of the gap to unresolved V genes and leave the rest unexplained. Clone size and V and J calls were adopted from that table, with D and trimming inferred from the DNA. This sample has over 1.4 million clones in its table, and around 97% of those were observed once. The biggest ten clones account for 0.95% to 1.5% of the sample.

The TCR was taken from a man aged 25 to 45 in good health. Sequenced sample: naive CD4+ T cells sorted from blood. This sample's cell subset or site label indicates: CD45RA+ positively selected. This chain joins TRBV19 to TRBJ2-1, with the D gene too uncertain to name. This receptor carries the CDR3 CASTNGQVRNEQFF. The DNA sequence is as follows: TGTGCCAGTACAAATGGGCAGGTCAGGAATGAGCAGTTCTTC.